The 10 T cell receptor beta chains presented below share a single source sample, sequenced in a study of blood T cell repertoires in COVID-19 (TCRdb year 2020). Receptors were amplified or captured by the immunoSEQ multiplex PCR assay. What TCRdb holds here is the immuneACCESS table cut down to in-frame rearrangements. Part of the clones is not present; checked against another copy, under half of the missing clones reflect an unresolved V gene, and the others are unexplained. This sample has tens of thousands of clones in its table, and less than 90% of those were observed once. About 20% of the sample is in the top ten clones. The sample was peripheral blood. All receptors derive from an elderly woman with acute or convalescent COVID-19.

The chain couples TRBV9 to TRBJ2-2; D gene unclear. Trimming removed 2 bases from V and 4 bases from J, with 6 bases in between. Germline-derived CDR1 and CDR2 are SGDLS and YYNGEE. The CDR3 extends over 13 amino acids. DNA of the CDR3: TGTGCCAGCAGCGTCGACACCACCGGGGAGCTGTTTTTT. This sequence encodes CASSVDTTGELFF.

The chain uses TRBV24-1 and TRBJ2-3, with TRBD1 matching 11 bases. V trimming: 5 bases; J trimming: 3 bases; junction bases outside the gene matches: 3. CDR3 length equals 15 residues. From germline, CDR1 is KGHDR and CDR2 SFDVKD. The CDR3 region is CATSVGTGGTDTQYF. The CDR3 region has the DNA TGTGCCACCAGTGTCGGGACAGGGGGGACAGATACGCAGTATTTT.

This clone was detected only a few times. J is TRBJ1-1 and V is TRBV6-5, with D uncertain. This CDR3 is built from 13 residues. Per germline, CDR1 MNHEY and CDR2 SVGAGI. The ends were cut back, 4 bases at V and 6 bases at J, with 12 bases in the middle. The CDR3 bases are TGTGCCAGCAGTTCGGGGTTCCCGGCTGAAGCTTTCTTT. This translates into CASSSGFPAEAFF.

The CDR3 nucleotides are TGTGCCTGGAGTTTGCTGGGCCGTGAAAAACTGTTTTTT. Translated: CAWSLLGREKLFF. V is TRBV30 and J is TRBJ1-4; no clear D. The V end lost 2 bases, the J end lost 7 bases, and 11 bases lay between the germline ends. The germline CDR1 and CDR2 sequences are GTSNPN and SVGIG (reference sequence). The CDR3 contains 13 residues.

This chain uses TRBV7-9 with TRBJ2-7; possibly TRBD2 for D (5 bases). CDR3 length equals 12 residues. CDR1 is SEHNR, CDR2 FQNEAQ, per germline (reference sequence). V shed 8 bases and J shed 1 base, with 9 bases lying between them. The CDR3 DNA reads TGTGCCAGCGCCCGGGGTTCCTACGAGCAGTACTTC. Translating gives CASARGSYEQYF.

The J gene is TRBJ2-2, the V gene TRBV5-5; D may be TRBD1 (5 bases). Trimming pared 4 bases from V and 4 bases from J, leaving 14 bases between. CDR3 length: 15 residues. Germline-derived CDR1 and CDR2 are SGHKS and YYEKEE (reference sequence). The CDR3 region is CASSRNQGSTGELFF. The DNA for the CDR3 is TGTGCCAGCAGCCGGAATCAGGGTAGCACCGGGGAGCTGTTTTTT.

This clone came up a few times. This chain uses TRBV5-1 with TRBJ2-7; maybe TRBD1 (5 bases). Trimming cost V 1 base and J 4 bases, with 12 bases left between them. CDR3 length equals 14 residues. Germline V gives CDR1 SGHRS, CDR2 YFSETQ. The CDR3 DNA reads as TGCGCCAGCAGCTTGCAGGGCGAACCTTACGAGCAGTACTTC. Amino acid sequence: CASSLQGEPYEQYF.

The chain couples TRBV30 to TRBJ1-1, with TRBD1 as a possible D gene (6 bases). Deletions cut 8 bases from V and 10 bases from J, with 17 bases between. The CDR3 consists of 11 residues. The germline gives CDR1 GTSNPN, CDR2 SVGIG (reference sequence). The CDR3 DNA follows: TGTGCCGGCCACAGGGCAGTAGGAGCTTTCTTT. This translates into CAGHRAVGAFF. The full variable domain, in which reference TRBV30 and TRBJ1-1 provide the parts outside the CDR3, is SQTIHQWPATLVQPVGSPLSLECTVEGTSNPNLYWYRQAAGRGLQLLFYSVGIGQISSEVPQNLSASRPQDRQFILSSKKLLLSDSGFYLCAGHRAVGAFFGQGTRLTVV.

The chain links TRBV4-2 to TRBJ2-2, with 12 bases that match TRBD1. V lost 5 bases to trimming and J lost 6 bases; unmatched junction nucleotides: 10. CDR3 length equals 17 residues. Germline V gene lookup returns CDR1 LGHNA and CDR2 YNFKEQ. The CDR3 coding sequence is TGTGCCAGCAGCAGTCCCCCGGGACAGGGGGCCTCCGGGGAGCTGTTTTTT. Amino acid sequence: CASSSPPGQGASGELFF.

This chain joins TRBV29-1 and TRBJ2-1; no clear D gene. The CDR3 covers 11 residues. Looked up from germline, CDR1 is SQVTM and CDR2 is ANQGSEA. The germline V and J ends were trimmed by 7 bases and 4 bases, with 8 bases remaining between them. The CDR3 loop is CSGQTYNEQFF. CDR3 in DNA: TGCAGCGGCCAAACTTACAATGAGCAGTTCTTC.